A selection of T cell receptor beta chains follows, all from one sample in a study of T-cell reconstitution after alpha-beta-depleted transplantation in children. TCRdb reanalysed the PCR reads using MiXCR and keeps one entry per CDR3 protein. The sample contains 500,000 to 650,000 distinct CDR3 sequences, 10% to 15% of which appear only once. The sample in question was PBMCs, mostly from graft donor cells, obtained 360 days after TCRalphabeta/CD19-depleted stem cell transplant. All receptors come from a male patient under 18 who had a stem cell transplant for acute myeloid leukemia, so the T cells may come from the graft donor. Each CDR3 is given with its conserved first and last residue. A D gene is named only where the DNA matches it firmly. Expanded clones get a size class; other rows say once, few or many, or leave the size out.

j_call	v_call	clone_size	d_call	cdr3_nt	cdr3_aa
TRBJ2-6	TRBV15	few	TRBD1	TGTGCCACCAGCAGAAACCCCGGGACAGGGGGTATCGGGGCCAACGTCCTGACTTTC	CATSRNPGTGGIGANVLTF
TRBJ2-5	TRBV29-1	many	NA	TGCAGCGGCCGGACCTCACTTTCTACCCAGTACTTC	CSGRTSLSTQYF
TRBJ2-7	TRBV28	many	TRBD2	TGTGCCAGCAGATCTAGCGGTACCTACGAGCAGTACTTC	CASRSSGTYEQYF
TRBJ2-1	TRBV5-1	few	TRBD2	TGCGCCAGCAGCCCGACCCAGGGACTAGCGGCACACAATGAGCAGTTCTTC	CASSPTQGLAAHNEQFF
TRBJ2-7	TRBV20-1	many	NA	TGCAGTGCTAGCCCACTATCCTACGAGCAGTACTTC	CSASPLSYEQYF
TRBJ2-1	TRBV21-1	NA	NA	TGTGCCAGCAGCAAAGGGGGTTACAGGGGAAAAACCTACAATGAGCAGTTCTTC	CASSKGGYRGKTYNEQFF
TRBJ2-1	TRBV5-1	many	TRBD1	TGCGCCAGCAGCTTGGTGGCCGGGACAGGGGACAATGAGCAGTTCTTC	CASSLVAGTGDNEQFF
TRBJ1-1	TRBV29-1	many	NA	TGCAGCGTTGAACCCTGGGGGGGAACAGCTGAAGCTTTCTTT	CSVEPWGGTAEAFF
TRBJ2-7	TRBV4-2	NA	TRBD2	TGTGCCAGCAGCCAAGATGAGGCGGGAGGGAGGTACGAGCAGTACTTC	CASSQDEAGGRYEQYF
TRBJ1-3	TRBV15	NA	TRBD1	TGTGCCACCAGCAGAGCCCCCCAGGGGGGTCCTGGAAACACCATATATTTT	CATSRAPQGGPGNTIYF
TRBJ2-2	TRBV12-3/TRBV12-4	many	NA	TGTGCCAGCAGTTTAGATCCAGCGGCTAACACCGGGGAGCTGTTTTTT	CASSLDPAANTGELFF
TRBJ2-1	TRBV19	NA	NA	TGTGCCAGTAGTCCCGGGACTTACTACAATGAGCAGTTCTTC	CASSPGTYYNEQFF
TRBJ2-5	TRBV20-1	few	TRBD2	TGCTGTGCTAGAGATGTAAGGACTAGCGGACCGGGGACCCAGTACTTC	CCARDVRTSGPGTQYF
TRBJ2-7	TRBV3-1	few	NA	TGTGCCAGCAGCCCCGGCCCGGGACTTAAGACCTACGAGCAGTACTTC	CASSPGPGLKTYEQYF
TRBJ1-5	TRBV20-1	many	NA	TGCAGTGTCCTTACGGGATATAGCAATCAGCCCCAGCATTTT	CSVLTGYSNQPQHF
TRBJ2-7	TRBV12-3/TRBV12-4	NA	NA	TGTGCCAGCAGTGACTGGTCACTCTACGAGCAGTACTTC	CASSDWSLYEQYF
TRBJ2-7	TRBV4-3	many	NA	TGCGCCAGCAGCCCTCGCGAAGGAAGCGAGCAGTACTTC	CASSPREGSEQYF
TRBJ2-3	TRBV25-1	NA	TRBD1	TGTGCCAGCAGTGAACCGACCGGGACAGGGAAAGATACGCAGTATTTT	CASSEPTGTGKDTQYF
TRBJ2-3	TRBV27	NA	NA	TGTGCCTCTGCTCCCGGAAGCACAGATACGCAGTATTTT	CASAPGSTDTQYF
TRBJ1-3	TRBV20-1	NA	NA	TGCAGTGCCCCAGGGACTTCGGACACCATATATTTT	CSAPGTSDTIYF
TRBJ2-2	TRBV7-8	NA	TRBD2	TGTGCCAGCAGTTCTAGCGGGGTCAATTCGGGGTTACAGCACCACGCGAACACCGGGGAGCTGTTTTTT	CASSSSGVNSGLQHHANTGELFF
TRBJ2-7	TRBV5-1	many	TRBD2	TGCGCCAGCAGCTTGGACCCTAGCGGGAGCCCCCTCGAGCAGTACTTC	CASSLDPSGSPLEQYF
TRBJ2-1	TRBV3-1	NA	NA	TGTGCCAGCAGCCAATTTACCAATGAGCAGTTCTTC	CASSQFTNEQFF
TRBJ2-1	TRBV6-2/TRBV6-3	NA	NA	TGTGCCAGCAGTCGGGGATGGGGGCTACATGAGCAGTTCTTC	CASSRGWGLHEQFF